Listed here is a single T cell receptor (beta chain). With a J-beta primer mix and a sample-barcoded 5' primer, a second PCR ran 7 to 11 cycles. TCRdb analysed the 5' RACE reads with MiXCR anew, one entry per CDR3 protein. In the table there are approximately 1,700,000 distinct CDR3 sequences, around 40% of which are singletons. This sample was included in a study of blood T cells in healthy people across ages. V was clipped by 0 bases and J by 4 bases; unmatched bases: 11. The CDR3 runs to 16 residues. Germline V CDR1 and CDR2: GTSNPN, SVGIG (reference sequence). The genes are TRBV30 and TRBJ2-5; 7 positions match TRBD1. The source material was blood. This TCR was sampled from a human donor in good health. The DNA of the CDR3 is TGTGCCTGGAGTGTATTGGGGCGAGGGGGCCGAGAGACCCAGTACTTC. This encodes CAWSVLGRGGRETQYF.